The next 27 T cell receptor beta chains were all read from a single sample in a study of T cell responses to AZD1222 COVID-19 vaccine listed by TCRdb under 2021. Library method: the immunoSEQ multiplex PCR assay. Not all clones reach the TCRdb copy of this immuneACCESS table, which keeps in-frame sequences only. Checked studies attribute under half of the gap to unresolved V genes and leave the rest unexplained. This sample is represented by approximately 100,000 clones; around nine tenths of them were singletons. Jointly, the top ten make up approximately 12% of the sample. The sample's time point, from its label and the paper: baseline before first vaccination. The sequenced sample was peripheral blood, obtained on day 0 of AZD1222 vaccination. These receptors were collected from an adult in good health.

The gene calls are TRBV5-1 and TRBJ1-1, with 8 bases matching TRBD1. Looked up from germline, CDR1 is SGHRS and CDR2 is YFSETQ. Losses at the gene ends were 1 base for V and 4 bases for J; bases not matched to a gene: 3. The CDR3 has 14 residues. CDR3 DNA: TGCGCCAGCAGCTTGACAGGGGGAAGCACTGAAGCTTTCTTT. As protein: CASSLTGGSTEAFF.

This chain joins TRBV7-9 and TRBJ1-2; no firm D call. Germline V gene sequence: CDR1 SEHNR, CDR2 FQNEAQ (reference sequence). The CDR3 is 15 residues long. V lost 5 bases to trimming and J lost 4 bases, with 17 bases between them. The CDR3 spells CASSLLGERSYGYTF. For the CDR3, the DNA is TGTGCCAGCAGCCTCCTTGGGGAACGGAGCTATGGCTACACCTTC. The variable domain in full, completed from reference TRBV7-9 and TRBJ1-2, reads DTGVSQNPRHKITKRGQNVTFRCDPISEHNRLYWYRQTLGQGPEFLTYFQNEAQLEKSRLLSDRFSAERPKGSFSTLEIQRTEQGDSAMYLCASSLLGERSYGYTFGSGTRLTVV.

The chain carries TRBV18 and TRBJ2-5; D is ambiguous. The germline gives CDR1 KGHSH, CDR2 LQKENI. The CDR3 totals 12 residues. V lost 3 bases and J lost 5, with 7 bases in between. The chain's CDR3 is CASSPVGETQYF. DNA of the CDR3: TGTGCCAGCTCACCCGTCGGTGAGACCCAGTACTTC.

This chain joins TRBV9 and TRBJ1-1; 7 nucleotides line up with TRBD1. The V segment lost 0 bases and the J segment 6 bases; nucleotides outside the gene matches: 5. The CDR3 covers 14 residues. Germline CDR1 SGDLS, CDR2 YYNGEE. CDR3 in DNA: TGTGCCAGCAGCGTAGTCGCAGGGGGGGCTGAAGCTTTCTTT. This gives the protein CASSVVAGGAEAFF.

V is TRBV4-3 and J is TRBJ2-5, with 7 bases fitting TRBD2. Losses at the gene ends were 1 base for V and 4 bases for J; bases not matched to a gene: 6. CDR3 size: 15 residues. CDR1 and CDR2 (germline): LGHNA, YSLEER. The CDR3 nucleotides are TGCGCCAGCAGCCAAGGGGCGGGAGCTGGAGAGACCCAGTACTTC. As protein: CASSQGAGAGETQYF.

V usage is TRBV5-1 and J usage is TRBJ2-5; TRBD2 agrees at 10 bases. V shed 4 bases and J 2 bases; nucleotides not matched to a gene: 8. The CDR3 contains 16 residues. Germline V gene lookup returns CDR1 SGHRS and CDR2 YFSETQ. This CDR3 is CASSPWRAGGQETQYF. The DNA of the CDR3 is TGCGCCAGCAGCCCCTGGCGAGCGGGAGGGCAAGAGACCCAGTACTTC.

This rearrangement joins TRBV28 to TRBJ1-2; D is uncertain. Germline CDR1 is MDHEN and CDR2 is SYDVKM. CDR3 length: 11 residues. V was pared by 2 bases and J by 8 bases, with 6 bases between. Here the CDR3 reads CASSLEGGYTF. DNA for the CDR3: TGTGCCAGCAGTTTAGAGGGAGGCTACACCTTC.

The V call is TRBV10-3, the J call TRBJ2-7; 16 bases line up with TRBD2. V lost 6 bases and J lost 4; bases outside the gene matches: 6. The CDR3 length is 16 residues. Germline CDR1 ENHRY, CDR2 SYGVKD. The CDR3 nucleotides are TGTGCCATCAGGGGGACTAGCGGGAGGGCCGGGTACGAGCAGTACTTC. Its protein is CAIRGTSGRAGYEQYF.

Here the CDR3 DNA reads TGCGCCAGCAGCAGGGGGACAGGGAACACTGAAGCTTTCTTT. This codes for CASSRGTGNTEAFF. The chain links TRBV5-1 to TRBJ1-1; 8 bases align to TRBD1. CDR3 size: 14 residues. Germline CDR1 reads SGHRS; CDR2 reads YFSETQ. Germline trimming cut 4 bases from V and 1 base from J; bases unmatched to any gene: 3.

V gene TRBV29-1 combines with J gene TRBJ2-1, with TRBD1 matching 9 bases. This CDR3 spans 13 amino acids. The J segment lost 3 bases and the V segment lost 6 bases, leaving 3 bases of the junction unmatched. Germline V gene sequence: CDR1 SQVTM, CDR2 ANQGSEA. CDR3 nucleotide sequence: TGCAGCGTCGACAGGGGGGGCTACAATGAGCAGTTCTTC. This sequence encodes CSVDRGGYNEQFF.

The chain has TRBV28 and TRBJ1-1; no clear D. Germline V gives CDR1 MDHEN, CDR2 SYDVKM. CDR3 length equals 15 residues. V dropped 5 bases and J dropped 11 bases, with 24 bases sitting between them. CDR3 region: CASSPQTETHLGAFF. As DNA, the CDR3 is TGTGCCAGCAGTCCCCAAACAGAGACACACCTTGGGGCTTTCTTT.

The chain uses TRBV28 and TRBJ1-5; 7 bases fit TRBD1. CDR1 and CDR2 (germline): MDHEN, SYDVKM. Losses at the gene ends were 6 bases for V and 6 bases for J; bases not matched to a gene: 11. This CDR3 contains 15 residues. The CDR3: CASRFSGTEGQPQHF. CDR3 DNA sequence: TGTGCCAGCAGGTTCTCCGGGACAGAAGGTCAGCCCCAGCATTTT.

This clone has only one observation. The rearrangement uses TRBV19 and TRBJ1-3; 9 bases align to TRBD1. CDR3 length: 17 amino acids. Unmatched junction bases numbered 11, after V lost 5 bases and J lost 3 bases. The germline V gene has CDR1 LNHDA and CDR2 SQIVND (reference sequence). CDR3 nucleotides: TGTGCCAGTAGTTCCACCTCCGGGACAGGGCATGGAAACACCATATATTTT. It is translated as CASSSTSGTGHGNTIYF.

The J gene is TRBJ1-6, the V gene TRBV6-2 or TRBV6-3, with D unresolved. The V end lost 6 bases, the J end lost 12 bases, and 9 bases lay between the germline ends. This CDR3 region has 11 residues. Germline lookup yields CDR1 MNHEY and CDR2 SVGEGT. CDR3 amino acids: CASSTGGPLHF. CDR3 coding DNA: TGTGCCAGCAGCACCGGAGGACCCCTCCACTTT.

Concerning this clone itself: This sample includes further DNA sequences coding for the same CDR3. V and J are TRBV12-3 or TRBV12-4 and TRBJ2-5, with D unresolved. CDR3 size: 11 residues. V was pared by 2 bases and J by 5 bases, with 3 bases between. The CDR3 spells CASSLYETQYF. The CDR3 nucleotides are TGTGCCAGCAGTTTATATGAGACCCAGTACTTC.

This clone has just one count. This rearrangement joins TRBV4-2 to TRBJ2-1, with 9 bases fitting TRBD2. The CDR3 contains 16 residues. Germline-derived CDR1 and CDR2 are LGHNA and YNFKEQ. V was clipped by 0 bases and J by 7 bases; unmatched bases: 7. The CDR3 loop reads CASSQDVAGEKNEQFF. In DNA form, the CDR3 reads TGTGCCAGCAGCCAAGATGTAGCGGGAGAAAAAAATGAGCAGTTCTTC.

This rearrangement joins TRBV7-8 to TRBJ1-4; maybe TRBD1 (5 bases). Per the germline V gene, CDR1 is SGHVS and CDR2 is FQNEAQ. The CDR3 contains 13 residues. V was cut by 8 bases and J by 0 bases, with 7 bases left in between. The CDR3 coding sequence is TGTGCCAGCCAGGGAGCAACTAATGAAAAACTGTTTTTT. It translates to CASQGATNEKLFF.

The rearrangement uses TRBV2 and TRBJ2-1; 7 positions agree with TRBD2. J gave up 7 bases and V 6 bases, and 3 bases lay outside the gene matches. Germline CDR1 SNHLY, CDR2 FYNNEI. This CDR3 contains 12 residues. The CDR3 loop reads CASRPRGNEQFF. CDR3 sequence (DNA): TGTGCCAGCAGGCCGCGGGGGAATGAGCAGTTCTTC. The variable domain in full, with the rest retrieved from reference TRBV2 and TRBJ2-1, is EPEVTQTPSHQVTQMGQEVILRCVPISNHLYFYWYRQILGQKVEFLVSFYNNEISEKSEIFDDQFSVERPDGSNFTLKIRSTKLEDSAMYFCASRPRGNEQFFGPGTRLTVL.

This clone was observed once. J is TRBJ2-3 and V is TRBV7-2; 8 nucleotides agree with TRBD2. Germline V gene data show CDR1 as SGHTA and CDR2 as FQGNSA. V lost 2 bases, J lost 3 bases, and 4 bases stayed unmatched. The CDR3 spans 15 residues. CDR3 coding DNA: TGTGCCAGCAGCTTAACCGGGGGGGTGACAGATACGCAGTATTTT. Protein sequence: CASSLTGGVTDTQYF.

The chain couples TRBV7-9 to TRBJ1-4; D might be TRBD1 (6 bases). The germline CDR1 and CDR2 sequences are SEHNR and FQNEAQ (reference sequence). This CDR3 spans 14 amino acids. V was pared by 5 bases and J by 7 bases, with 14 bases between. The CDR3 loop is CASSVGGLGEKLFF. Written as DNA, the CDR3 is TGTGCCAGCAGCGTCGGGGGCTTGGGTGAAAAACTGTTTTTT.

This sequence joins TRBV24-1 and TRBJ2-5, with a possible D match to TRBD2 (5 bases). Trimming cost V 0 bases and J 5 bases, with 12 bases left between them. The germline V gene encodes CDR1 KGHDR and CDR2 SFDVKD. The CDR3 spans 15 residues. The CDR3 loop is CATSDLKGVGETQYF. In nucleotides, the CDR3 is TGTGCCACCAGTGATTTGAAGGGAGTGGGCGAGACCCAGTACTTC.

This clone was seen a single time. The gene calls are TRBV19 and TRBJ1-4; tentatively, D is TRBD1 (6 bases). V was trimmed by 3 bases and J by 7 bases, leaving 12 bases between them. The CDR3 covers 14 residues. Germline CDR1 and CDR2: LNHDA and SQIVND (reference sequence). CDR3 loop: CASSMGGAREKLFF. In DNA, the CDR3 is TGTGCCAGTAGTATGGGGGGGGCGCGTGAAAAACTGTTTTTT.

This CDR3 is CAIMRRDTSSAFF. Written as DNA, the CDR3 is TGTGCCATTATGCGCCGGGACACTAGCTCTGCTTTCTTT. The rearrangement links TRBV28 to TRBJ1-1, with D perhaps TRBD1 (6 bases). The V end was cut by 10 bases, the J end by 11 bases, with 23 bases between. The CDR3 length is 13 residues. The germline V gene has CDR1 MDHEN and CDR2 SYDVKM. Full variable domain (outside the CDR3, taken from reference TRBV28 and TRBJ1-1): DVKVTQSSRYLVKRTGEKVFLECVQDMDHENMFWYRQDPGLGLRLIYFSYDVKMKEKGDIPEGYSVSREKKERFSLILESASTNQTSMYLCAIMRRDTSSAFFGQGTRLTVV.

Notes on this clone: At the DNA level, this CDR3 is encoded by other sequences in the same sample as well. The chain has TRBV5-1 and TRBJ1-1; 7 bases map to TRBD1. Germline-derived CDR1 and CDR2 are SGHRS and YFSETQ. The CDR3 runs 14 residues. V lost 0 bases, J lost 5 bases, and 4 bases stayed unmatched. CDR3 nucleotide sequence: TGCGCCAGCAGCTTGGACAGGGGACGAACTGAAGCTTTCTTT. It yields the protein CASSLDRGRTEAFF.

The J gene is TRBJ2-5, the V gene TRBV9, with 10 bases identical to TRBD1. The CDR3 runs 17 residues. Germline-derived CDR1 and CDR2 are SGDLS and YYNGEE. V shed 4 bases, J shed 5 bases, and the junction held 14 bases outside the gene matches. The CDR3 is CASSPPPGQGRRETQYF. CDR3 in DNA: TGTGCCAGCAGCCCCCCCCCGGGACAGGGGCGAAGGGAGACCCAGTACTTC.

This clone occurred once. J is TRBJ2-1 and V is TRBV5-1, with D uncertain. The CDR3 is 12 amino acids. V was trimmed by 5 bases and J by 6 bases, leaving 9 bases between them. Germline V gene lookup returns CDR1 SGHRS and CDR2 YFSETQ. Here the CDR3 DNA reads TGCGCCAGCAGACCCGGCGGCAATGAGCAGTTCTTC. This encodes CASRPGGNEQFF.

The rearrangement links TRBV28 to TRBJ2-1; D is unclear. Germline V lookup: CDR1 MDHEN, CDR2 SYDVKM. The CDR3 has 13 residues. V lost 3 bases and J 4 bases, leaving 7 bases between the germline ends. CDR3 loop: CASSLDAYNEQFF. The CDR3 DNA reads TGTGCCAGCAGTTTGGACGCTTACAATGAGCAGTTCTTC. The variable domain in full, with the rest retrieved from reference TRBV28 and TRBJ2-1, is DVKVTQSSRYLVKRTGEKVFLECVQDMDHENMFWYRQDPGLGLRLIYFSYDVKMKEKGDIPEGYSVSREKKERFSLILESASTNQTSMYLCASSLDAYNEQFFGPGTRLTVL.